The 3 T cell receptor beta chains in this list originate from one sample, sequenced in a study of cytomegalovirus exposure and HLA in healthy donors. Primers included in the PCR were 60 Vbeta and 13 Jbeta primers. TCRdb's copy holds only in-frame clones and misses some; the assay was immunoSEQ multiplex PCR. The sample includes about 190,000 clones, roughly 80% of them seen just once. The material sequenced was PBMCs. The source is a man aged 35 to 55 in good health and CMV-seropositive.

The chain is built from TRBV7-9 and TRBJ2-7; TRBD1 aligns across 10 bases. The CDR3 is made up of 15 amino acids. The J segment lost 5 bases and the V segment lost 5 bases, leaving 9 bases of the junction unmatched. Germline CDR1 SEHNR, CDR2 FQNEAQ (reference sequence). The CDR3 DNA sequence: TGTGCCAGCAGCACCCCCGGGACAGGGGCGCACGAGCAGTACTTC. It codes for CASSTPGTGAHEQYF.

This rearrangement joins TRBV2 to TRBJ2-5; D is uncertain. The ends were cut back, 4 bases at V and 3 bases at J, with 3 bases in the middle. This CDR3 comprises 11 residues. The germline V gene encodes CDR1 SNHLY and CDR2 FYNNEI. CDR3 bases: TGTGCCAGCAGTGCGGAAGAGACCCAGTACTTC. It is translated as CASSAEETQYF. The variable domain in full, with the rest retrieved from reference TRBV2 and TRBJ2-5, is EPEVTQTPSHQVTQMGQEVILRCVPISNHLYFYWYRQILGQKVEFLVSFYNNEISEKSEIFDDQFSVERPDGSNFTLKIRSTKLEDSAMYFCASSAEETQYFGPGTRLLVL.

This clone appeared a few times. The chain couples TRBV13 to TRBJ2-1; 10 bases map to TRBD1. This CDR3 spans 15 amino acids. From germline, CDR1 is PRHDT and CDR2 FYEKMQ (reference sequence). The V and J ends lost 5 bases and 4 bases, in that order; junction bases with no gene match: 5. The CDR3 DNA reads TGTGCCAGCAGCCCCGACAGGGGGCCTTACAATGAGCAGTTCTTC. Translating it yields CASSPDRGPYNEQFF.